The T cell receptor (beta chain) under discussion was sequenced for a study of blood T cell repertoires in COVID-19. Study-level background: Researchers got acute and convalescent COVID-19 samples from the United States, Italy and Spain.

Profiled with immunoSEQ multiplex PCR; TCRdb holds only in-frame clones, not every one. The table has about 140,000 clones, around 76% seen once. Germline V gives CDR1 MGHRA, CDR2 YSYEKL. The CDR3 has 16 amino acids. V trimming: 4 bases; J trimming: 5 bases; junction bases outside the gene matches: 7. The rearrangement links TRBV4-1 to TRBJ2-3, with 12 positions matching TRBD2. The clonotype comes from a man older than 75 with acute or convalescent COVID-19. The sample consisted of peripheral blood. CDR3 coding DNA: TGCGCCAGCAGCCCCCGGACTAGCGGGGAAGTAGATACGCAGTATTTT. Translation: CASSPRTSGEVDTQYF.